Each of the 9 T cell receptor beta chains below was sequenced from the same sample in a study of cytomegalovirus exposure and HLA in healthy donors. The PCR used 60 Vbeta and 13 Jbeta primers. Measured with immunoSEQ multiplex PCR; TCRdb has only the in-frame clones, and not every one. The sample includes approximately 170,000 clones, 62% of them seen just once. The specimen was PBMCs. Receptors originate from a man aged 35-49 years in good health and CMV-seronegative.

The rearrangement links TRBV6-1 to TRBJ1-2; 8 bases fit TRBD1. Germline V gene sequence: CDR1 MNHNS, CDR2 SASEGT. The J segment lost 5 bases and the V segment lost 3 bases, leaving 8 bases of the junction unmatched. This CDR3 has 15 residues. The CDR3 bases are TGTGCCAGCAGTGACGCTGCAGGGGGCAGGTATGGCTACACCTTC. This codes for CASSDAAGGRYGYTF.

This clone was recorded a few times. Other DNA sequences in this sample translate to the same CDR3. The chain uses TRBV5-4 and TRBJ2-1; tentative D call: TRBD2 (6 bases). The CDR3 runs to 14 residues. Germline V gene lookup returns CDR1 SGHNT and CDR2 YYREEE (reference sequence). V lost 1 base and J lost 1, with 6 bases in between. The CDR3: CASSLRGSYNEQFF. The DNA of the CDR3 is TGTGCCAGCAGCTTGCGGGGGTCCTACAATGAGCAGTTCTTC.

This clone has only one observation. The CDR3 region has the DNA TGTGCCAGCAGCTCCAGACTAGCGGGTAGCGCCCTGACAGATACGCAGTATTTT. It codes for CASSSRLAGSALTDTQYF. The chain joins TRBV7-3 to TRBJ2-3, with TRBD2 identical over 10 bases. This CDR3 spans 18 amino acids. In germline, CDR1 is SGHTA, CDR2 FQGTGA. J was trimmed by 3 bases and V by 4 bases; bases with no gene match: 13.

V gene TRBV27 combines with J gene TRBJ1-1; D remains unclear. Germline-derived CDR1 and CDR2 are MNHEY and SMNVEV (reference sequence). The CDR3 has 14 amino acids. V lost 8 bases and J lost 1, with 14 bases in between. CDR3 sequence: CASRSRVQNTEAFF. CDR3 in DNA: TGTGCCAGCCGATCGAGGGTTCAGAACACTGAAGCTTTCTTT.

Points on this clone: A junction end diverges from the germline sequence, so it may reflect a read error. V and J are TRBV7-9 and TRBJ2-5; D gene uncertain. In germline, CDR1 is SEHNR, CDR2 FQNEAQ (reference sequence). This CDR3 is built from 15 residues. Here the CDR3 reads CSSSPVTSPRDTQYF. The CDR3 bases are TGTTCCAGCAGCCCCGTGACAAGCCCAAGAGATACCCAGTACTTC. Supplemented by reference TRBV7-9 and TRBJ2-5, the full variable domain reads DTGVSQNPRHKITKRGQNVTFRCDPISEHNRLYWYRQTLGQGPEFLTYFQNEAQLEKSRLLSDRFSAERPKGSFSTLEIQRTEQGDSAMYLCSSSPVTSPRDTQYFGPGTRLLVL.

This clone appeared a few times. This chain uses TRBV11-2 with TRBJ2-1; 11 nucleotides line up with TRBD2. The CDR3 covers 16 residues. Looked up from germline, CDR1 is SGHAT and CDR2 is FQNNGV. Unmatched junction bases numbered 7, after V lost 1 base and J lost 8 bases. As DNA, the CDR3 is TGTGCCAGCAGCTTAGTGAGAATAGCGGGAGGGCATGAGCAGTTCTTC. Translating it yields CASSLVRIAGGHEQFF.

V and J are TRBV11-3 and TRBJ2-2; D remains ambiguous. The CDR3 has 12 amino acids. With 4 bases removed from V and 5 bases from J, the gap between germline ends came to 5 bases. Germline assignment: CDR1 SGHNT and CDR2 YENEEA. CDR3 bases: TGTGCCAGCAGCTATTCTACCGGGGAGCTGTTTTTT. It is translated as CASSYSTGELFF.

This clone was seen a handful of times. The chain has TRBV6-5 and TRBJ1-1; TRBD1 might be the D (6 bases). From germline, CDR1 is MNHEY and CDR2 SVGAGI. This CDR3 has 14 residues. With 7 bases removed from V and 1 base from J, the gap between germline ends came to 13 bases. CDR3 amino acids: CASTPGVWNTEAFF. In nucleotides, the CDR3 is TGTGCCAGCACCCCAGGGGTTTGGAACACTGAAGCTTTCTTT.

The sample holds one count of this clone. V gene TRBV6-6 combines with J gene TRBJ2-7; 10 bases agree with TRBD1. Germline CDR1 and CDR2: MNHNY and SVGAGI (reference sequence). This CDR3 is 15 amino acids long. V lost 2 bases and J lost 5; bases outside the gene matches: 6. This chain's CDR3 is CASSYRQGAGDEQYF. CDR3 sequence (DNA): TGTGCCAGCAGTTACAGACAGGGGGCTGGGGACGAGCAGTACTTC.